The rows below give T cell receptor beta chains drawn from one sample of a study of blood T cells in healthy people across ages. TCRdb ran MiXCR on the 5' RACE reads and lists one entry per CDR3 protein. The sample has over 750,000 distinct CDR3 sequences; roughly 25% are singletons. The same data also contributed to another study, on T cells of mothers and their children.

Sequencing input: blood. These TCRs come from a boy younger than 18 in good health. The CDR3 runs from the conserved cysteine through the conserved F or W. D genes are given only for firm matches. The size field is filled for only some rows; it gives once, few, many or a size class.

>TRBJ2-6|.|TRBV29-1|TRBD1
CSVAPHLGTGLSGANVLTF
TGCAGCGTTGCCCCACATCTCGGGACAGGGCTCTCTGGGGCCAACGTCCTGACTTTC
>TRBJ2-3|.|TRBV7-6|.
CASSPGNRARDTQYF
TGTGCCAGCAGCCCTGGGAATAGGGCTAGGGATACGCAGTATTTT
>TRBJ1-5|.|TRBV3-1|TRBD1
CANSFGQAVSNQPQHF
TGTGCCAACAGCTTTGGACAGGCAGTTAGCAATCAGCCCCAGCATTTT
>TRBJ1-2|few|TRBV2|.
CASSEGDRFYGYTF
TGTGCCAGCAGTGAGGGTGACAGGTTCTATGGCTACACCTTC
>TRBJ2-1|many|TRBV2|TRBD2
CASRTSGNEQFF
TGTGCCAGCAGGACTAGCGGGAATGAGCAGTTCTTC
>TRBJ2-3|few|TRBV7-9|TRBD2
CASSALAGIRDTQYF
TGTGCCAGCAGCGCCTTAGCGGGGATTCGGGATACGCAGTATTTT
>TRBJ2-3|.|TRBV12-5|.
CASGSVGERDTQYF
TGTGCTAGTGGTTCCGTGGGGGAACGAGATACGCAGTATTTT
>TRBJ2-7|.|TRBV7-8|.
CASSLVGGRDGAYEQYF
TGTGCCAGCAGCTTAGTTGGGGGCAGGGATGGCGCCTACGAGCAGTACTTC
>TRBJ2-7|.|TRBV4-2|.
CASSQEGGEQYF
TGTGCCAGCAGCCAAGAGGGTGGCGAGCAGTACTTC
>TRBJ2-5|.|TRBV3-1|.
CASSQEWDQYF
TGTGCCAGCAGCCAAGAGTGGGATCAGTACTTC
>TRBJ1-1|few|TRBV12-3/TRBV12-4|.
CASNRGQGNTEAFF
TGTGCCAGCAATCGGGGGCAGGGGAACACTGAAGCTTTCTTT
>TRBJ2-1|few|TRBV10-3|.
CAISPPGAIDEQFF
TGTGCCATCAGTCCTCCGGGGGCGATTGATGAGCAGTTCTTC
>TRBJ2-7|few|TRBV5-1|.
CASSLYQGSSYEQYF
TGCGCCAGCAGCTTGTATCAGGGGAGCTCCTACGAGCAGTACTTC
>TRBJ1-2|.|TRBV12-3/TRBV12-4|TRBD1
CASSRDRYYGYTF
TGTGCCAGCAGTAGGGACAGATACTATGGCTACACCTTC
>TRBJ2-7|.|TRBV6-6|TRBD1
CASSLLDRAYEQYF
TGTGCCAGCAGTTTATTGGACAGGGCCTACGAGCAGTACTTC
>TRBJ1-6|.|TRBV6-5|.
CASRSLGNSPLHF
TGTGCCAGCAGATCCTTGGGAAATTCACCCCTCCACTTT
>TRBJ1-3|.|TRBV14|.
CASSQEERFGFSGNTIYF
TGTGCCAGCAGCCAAGAAGAGAGGTTCGGCTTCTCTGGAAACACCATATATTTT
>TRBJ2-1|.|TRBV20-1|.
CSASQDGSRSYNEQFF
TGCAGTGCTAGTCAGGACGGGAGTAGGTCCTACAATGAGCAGTTCTTC
>TRBJ1-2|.|TRBV5-1|TRBD1
CASSLARGRGKLGSNYGYTF
TGCGCCAGCAGCTTGGCTCGCGGCAGGGGGAAGTTGGGGAGTAACTATGGCTACACCTTC
>TRBJ2-4|few|TRBV3-1|.
CASSQATLLRQNIQYF
TGTGCCAGCAGCCAAGCGACACTGCTCAGGCAAAACATTCAGTACTTC
>TRBJ2-5|few|TRBV9|TRBD1
CASSERQGIGETQYF
TGTGCCAGCAGCGAACGACAGGGAATCGGAGAGACCCAGTACTTC
>TRBJ2-1|few|TRBV29-1|.
CSVEVGGPGTAKNWEQFF
TGCAGCGTTGAAGTGGGGGGGCCGGGTACGGCAAAGAATTGGGAGCAGTTCTTC
>TRBJ2-7|few|TRBV4-2|TRBD2
CASSPVVAGVGVEQYF
TGTGCCAGCAGCCCCGTGGTAGCGGGAGTGGGAGTCGAGCAGTACTTC
>TRBJ2-5|.|TRBV5-6|.
CASSLIPGSQETQYF
TGTGCCAGCAGCTTGATTCCGGGGTCCCAAGAGACCCAGTACTTC
>TRBJ2-1|.|TRBV5-1|TRBD1
CASSLNRDRGYNEQFF
TGCGCCAGCAGCTTGAACCGGGACAGGGGCTACAATGAGCAGTTCTTC
>TRBJ2-7|few|TRBV19|TRBD1
CASANRDRGPYEQYF
TGTGCCAGTGCGAACCGGGACAGGGGGCCCTACGAGCAGTACTTC
>TRBJ2-7|.|TRBV7-2|.
CASSLGLQPTYEQYF
TGTGCCAGCAGCTTAGGGTTACAGCCTACTTACGAGCAGTACTTC
>TRBJ2-2|.|TRBV4-1|TRBD1
CASSQETPSGTGSGELFF
TGCGCCAGCAGCCAAGAAACTCCTTCCGGGACAGGTTCCGGGGAGCTGTTTTTT
>TRBJ2-1|.|TRBV5-1|.
CASSPQGLRAYNEQFF
TGCGCCAGCAGCCCGCAGGGGTTACGTGCATACAATGAGCAGTTCTTC
>TRBJ2-5|many|TRBV6-5|TRBD1
CASGTGRVLETQYF
TGTGCCAGCGGGACAGGGAGGGTGCTAGAGACCCAGTACTTC
>TRBJ2-3|.|TRBV4-2|TRBD2
CASSQETTSRTDTQYF
TGTGCCAGCAGCCAAGAAACGACTAGCCGCACAGATACGCAGTATTTT
>TRBJ1-1|.|TRBV29-1|TRBD1
CSAGGQMNTEAFF
TGCAGCGCCGGGGGACAGATGAACACTGAAGCTTTCTTT
>TRBJ2-5|few|TRBV5-1|.
CASSFRAVQETQYF
TGCGCCAGCAGCTTTAGGGCAGTTCAAGAGACTCAGTACTTC
>TRBJ1-1|.|TRBV15|.
CATSRGTTGRANTEAFF
TGTGCCACCAGCAGAGGGACGACAGGACGGGCGAACACTGAAGCTTTCTTT
>TRBJ1-1|.|TRBV29-1|.
CSVYRQTMNTEAFF
TGCAGCGTTTACCGGCAAACCATGAACACTGAAGCTTTCTTT
>TRBJ2-7|.|TRBV7-8|.
CASSYTPQGNSYEQYF
TGTGCCAGCAGCTATACCCCACAGGGAAACTCCTACGAGCAGTACTTC
>TRBJ2-3|.|TRBV6-6|.
CASSYPAGASDTQYF
TGTGCCAGCAGTTACCCTGCGGGGGCCTCAGATACGCAGTATTTT
>TRBJ2-1|few|TRBV6-6|.
CASSASHNEQFF
TGTGCCAGCAGTGCCAGCCACAATGAGCAGTTCTTC
>TRBJ2-4|.|TRBV3-1|TRBD1
CASSQDRGAGGNIQYF
TGTGCCAGCAGCCAAGATCGGGGAGCAGGGGGCAACATTCAGTACTTC
>TRBJ1-6|few|TRBV5-1|.
CASSLEQQGDNSPLHF
TGCGCCAGCAGCTTGGAACAGCAAGGGGATAATTCACCCCTCCACTTT
>TRBJ2-7|.|TRBV19|TRBD1
CAGAWGQGYSYEQYF
TGTGCCGGCGCTTGGGGACAGGGATACTCCTACGAGCAGTACTTC
>TRBJ2-2|few|TRBV7-9|TRBD2
CASSGRASGVWYTGELFF
TGTGCCAGCAGCGGACGGGCTAGCGGGGTTTGGTACACCGGGGAGCTGTTTTTT
>TRBJ2-5|.|TRBV20-1|TRBD1
CSANPGQGRDGQYF
TGCAGTGCAAATCCGGGACAGGGGCGAGATGGGCAGTACTTC
>TRBJ2-3|.|TRBV9|.
CASSAGSSTDTQYF
TGTGCCAGCAGCGCCGGATCTAGCACAGATACGCAGTATTTT
>TRBJ2-5|few|TRBV20-1|.
CSATIQETQYF
TGCAGTGCTACAATTCAAGAGACCCAGTACTTC